This TCR beta chain was sequenced during a study of molecular identifiers for immune sequencing clone quantification. General study points: Detectable among about a million naive cells, according to reports, was Jurkat TCR RNA spiked in from one cell. Among effectors, clones above 20 RNA copies held over 97% of molecules; among naive cells, under 1%.

Of note for this clonotype: Its antigen is undetermined.

The CDR3 is 16 amino acids. Trimming cost V 7 bases and J 2 bases, with 20 bases left between them. CDR1 and CDR2 from the germline V gene are SEHNR and FQNEAQ (reference sequence). Each CDR3 protein is one row after TCRdb ran MiXCR on the PCR reads. Of approximately 97,000 distinct CDR3 sequences listed, approximately 25% are singletons. This receptor was taken from a human donor in good health. Some libraries in this study had Jurkat cell RNA spiked in. V and J are TRBV7-9 and TRBJ2-5, with D possibly matching TRBD2 (5 bases). Sequences were obtained from naive CD8+ T cells from blood, with Jurkat cell RNA spiked in. Subset defined: FACS-sorted CD8+CD4-CCR7+CD45RA+ naive T cells. CDR3 loop: CASNLLPPSQQETQYF. CDR3 in DNA: TGTGCCAGCAACCTTCTCCCCCCTAGCCAGCAAGAGACCCAGTACTTC.